The TCR beta chain under discussion was sequenced for a study of T-cell memory formation after mild COVID-19. Study-wide context: Clusters of TCRs were largely donor specific.

The V gene lost 8 bases and the J gene lost 6 bases, with 17 bases spanning the gap. Germline lookup yields CDR1 SNHLY and CDR2 FYNNEI. This CDR3 contains 14 residues. Constant-segment primers and 5'RACE yielded cDNA libraries for TCR alpha and TCR beta, each carrying sample barcodes and UMIs. TCRdb re-analysed the 5' RACE reads in MiXCR, keeping a single row per CDR3 protein. The sample has fewer than 140,000 distinct CDR3 sequences; over 15% are singletons. General study findings and limits: Contracting clones, day 15 to 85, had balanced CD4/CD8, and later expanders favored CD4+. Second-wave clones peaking on day 37 lacked confirmed SARS-CoV-2 specificity.

With regard to this clonotype: The antigen is undetermined.

This clonotype was obtained from an adult woman who had mild COVID-19 (a few samples of this study predate the infection). Cell type and time point are not known. The rearrangement links TRBV2 to TRBJ2-1; perhaps TRBD2 as D (5 bases). Sequenced input: PBMCs or a T cell subset sorted from them (not recorded which). CDR3 nucleotide sequence: TGTGCCAGCCTCGACTACGGCGGAAGCAATGAGCAGTTCTTC. Protein: CASLDYGGSNEQFF.